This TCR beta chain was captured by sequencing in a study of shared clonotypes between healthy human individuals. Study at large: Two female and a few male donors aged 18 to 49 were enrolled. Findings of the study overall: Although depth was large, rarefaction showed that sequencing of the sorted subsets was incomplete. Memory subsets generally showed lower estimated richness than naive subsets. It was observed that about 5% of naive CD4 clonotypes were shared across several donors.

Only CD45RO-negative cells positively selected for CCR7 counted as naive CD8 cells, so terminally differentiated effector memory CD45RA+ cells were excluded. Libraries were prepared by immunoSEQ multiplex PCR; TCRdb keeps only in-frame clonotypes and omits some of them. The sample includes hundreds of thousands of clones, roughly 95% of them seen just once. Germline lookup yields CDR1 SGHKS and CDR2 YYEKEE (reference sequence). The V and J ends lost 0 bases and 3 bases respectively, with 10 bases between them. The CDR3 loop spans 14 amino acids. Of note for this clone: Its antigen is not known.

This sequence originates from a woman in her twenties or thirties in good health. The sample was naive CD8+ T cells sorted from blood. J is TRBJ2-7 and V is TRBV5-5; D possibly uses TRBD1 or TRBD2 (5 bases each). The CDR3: CASSLADGGYEQYF. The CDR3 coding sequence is TGTGCCAGCAGCTTGGCCGATGGGGGCTACGAGCAGTACTTC.